This is a list of T cell receptor beta chains from one sample in a study of CD4 T cells in relation to SARS-CoV-2 and coronaviruses. Only in-frame clones appear in the TCRdb table, and some are missing; sequencing was by immunoSEQ multiplex PCR. The data show about 18,000 clones, 70% to 80% seen once. The antigens these receptors bind are not known. The sequencing sample was made of CD4+ T cells from PBMCs, cultured in vitro. All receptors come from a human donor in good health. CDR3s include the opening cysteine and the closing phenylalanine or tryptophan. A D gene is named only where the DNA matches it firmly. Not all rows give a size; the values are once, few, many and, for expanded clones, a class.

D gene: NA
J gene: TRBJ1-6
clone size: NA
V gene: TRBV30
CDR3 DNA: TGTGCCTGGAGAATGCGGGACCGCTTAGGATCACCCCTCCACTTT
CDR3 protein: CAWRMRDRLGSPLHF

D gene: TRBD1
J gene: TRBJ2-6
clone size: NA
V gene: TRBV19
CDR3 DNA: TGTGCCAGTAGCAATCCCGCCGGGACAGTGGATGGGGCCAACGTCCTGACTTTC
CDR3 protein: CASSNPAGTVDGANVLTF

D gene: NA
J gene: TRBJ1-2
clone size: NA
V gene: TRBV30
CDR3 DNA: TGTGCCTGGAGTCAGGGGAACTATGGCTACACCTTC
CDR3 protein: CAWSQGNYGYTF

D gene: NA
J gene: TRBJ1-2
clone size: NA
V gene: TRBV3-1/TRBV3-2
CDR3 DNA: TGTGCCAGCAGCCAAGGAGCGGGCTACACCTTC
CDR3 protein: CASSQGAGYTF

D gene: TRBD2
J gene: TRBJ2-2
clone size: NA
V gene: TRBV7-3
CDR3 DNA: TGTGCCAGCAGCGTACTAGCGGGAGTTGGCACCGGGGAGCTGTTTTTT
CDR3 protein: CASSVLAGVGTGELFF

D gene: TRBD2
J gene: TRBJ2-3
clone size: once
V gene: TRBV20-1
CDR3 DNA: TGCAGTGCTAGTGTTAGCGGGATGGGGGATACGCAGTATTTT
CDR3 protein: CSASVSGMGDTQYF

D gene: TRBD1
J gene: TRBJ1-1
clone size: few
V gene: TRBV14
CDR3 DNA: TGTGCCAGCAGACCACAGGGGGGTTCCACTGAAGCTTTCTTT
CDR3 protein: CASRPQGGSTEAFF

D gene: NA
J gene: TRBJ1-6
clone size: NA
V gene: TRBV28
CDR3 DNA: TGTGCCAGCAACGTGGTATATTCACCCCTCCACTTT
CDR3 protein: CASNVVYSPLHF

D gene: NA
J gene: TRBJ2-4
clone size: NA
V gene: TRBV2
CDR3 DNA: TGTGCCAGCAGCGGTGAAAGACTGCTAGCCAAAAACATTCAGTACTTC
CDR3 protein: CASSGERLLAKNIQYF

D gene: NA
J gene: TRBJ1-4
clone size: NA
V gene: TRBV10-3
CDR3 DNA: TGTGCCATCAGTGATTACGGACCGGCCGTTGGGGAAAAACTGTTTTTT
CDR3 protein: CAISDYGPAVGEKLFF

D gene: NA
J gene: TRBJ2-5
clone size: NA
V gene: TRBV21-1
CDR3 DNA: TGTGCCAGCAGCAGGGGACAGGGTCGTGGGGAACAAGAGACCCAGTACTTC
CDR3 protein: CASSRGQGRGEQETQYF

D gene: NA
J gene: TRBJ1-4
clone size: NA
V gene: TRBV28
CDR3 DNA: TGTGCCAGCAGTTTAATGAGGTTTAATGAAAAACTGTTTTTT
CDR3 protein: CASSLMRFNEKLFF

D gene: NA
J gene: TRBJ1-1
clone size: NA
V gene: TRBV5-4
CDR3 DNA: TGTGCCAGCAGCCCGCAGGGGAGGCGGAACACTGAAGCTTTCTTT
CDR3 protein: CASSPQGRRNTEAFF

D gene: TRBD1
J gene: TRBJ2-3
clone size: NA
V gene: TRBV3-1/TRBV3-2
CDR3 DNA: TGTGCCAGCAGTCATTCTGCGACCGGGACAGGATTCGGCGGGGCAGATACGCAGTATTTT
CDR3 protein: CASSHSATGTGFGGADTQYF

D gene: NA
J gene: TRBJ1-2
clone size: NA
V gene: TRBV19
CDR3 DNA: TGTGCCAGTAGTGTTCAGTGGGGGAAGCGTGGCTACACCTTC
CDR3 protein: CASSVQWGKRGYTF

D gene: TRBD1
J gene: TRBJ2-1
clone size: NA
V gene: TRBV2
CDR3 DNA: TGTGCCAGCAGTCTGTCAGGGGGCAATGAGCAGTTCTTC
CDR3 protein: CASSLSGGNEQFF

D gene: NA
J gene: TRBJ1-1
clone size: few
V gene: TRBV6-1
CDR3 DNA: TGTGCCAGCAGTGAGACGGTGAACACTGAAGCTTTCTTT
CDR3 protein: CASSETVNTEAFF

D gene: NA
J gene: TRBJ2-1
clone size: NA
V gene: TRBV18
CDR3 DNA: TGTGCCAGCTCACCACTAACTAGACCTAACAATGAGCAGTTCTTC
CDR3 protein: CASSPLTRPNNEQFF

D gene: NA
J gene: TRBJ1-2
clone size: few
V gene: TRBV9
CDR3 DNA: TGTGCCAGCAGCCCCGAAGGGGGGGCGCGCGGCTACACCTTC
CDR3 protein: CASSPEGGARGYTF

D gene: NA
J gene: TRBJ2-7
clone size: NA
V gene: TRBV6-6
CDR3 DNA: TGTGCCAGCAGAATGGAGACTAGGGGCATCGAGCAGTACTTC
CDR3 protein: CASRMETRGIEQYF

D gene: NA
J gene: TRBJ1-2
clone size: once
V gene: TRBV28
CDR3 DNA: TGTGCCAGCCTCTTGGGGGGTGGGGGCTATGGCTACACCTTC
CDR3 protein: CASLLGGGGYGYTF

D gene: TRBD2
J gene: TRBJ2-1
clone size: NA
V gene: TRBV19
CDR3 DNA: TGTGCCAGTACCCCCCGGACTAGCGGGCTGTACAATGAGCAGTTCTTC
CDR3 protein: CASTPRTSGLYNEQFF

D gene: TRBD1
J gene: TRBJ2-7
clone size: NA
V gene: TRBV7-2
CDR3 DNA: TGTGCCAGCAGCTTCACCGGGACAGGGGGCTACGAGCAGTACTTC
CDR3 protein: CASSFTGTGGYEQYF

D gene: TRBD1
J gene: TRBJ2-1
clone size: NA
V gene: TRBV6-6
CDR3 DNA: TGTGCCAGCAGTTACGCACCCGGGACAGGGAACAATGAGCAGTTCTTC
CDR3 protein: CASSYAPGTGNNEQFF

D gene: NA
J gene: TRBJ2-3
clone size: NA
V gene: TRBV11-2
CDR3 DNA: TGTGCCAGCAGCTTAGTCGGCGGGGGCGCTCACGTCCGGGCAGATACGCAGTATTTT
CDR3 protein: CASSLVGGGAHVRADTQYF

D gene: NA
J gene: TRBJ2-3
clone size: NA
V gene: TRBV28
CDR3 DNA: TGTGCCAGCAGTACCAACAAGTGGCTTGTGGCAGATACGCAGTATTTT
CDR3 protein: CASSTNKWLVADTQYF

D gene: NA
J gene: TRBJ2-7
clone size: few
V gene: TRBV6-4
CDR3 DNA: TGTGCCAGCAGTGACCCCGGGGGTTACGAGCAGTACTTC
CDR3 protein: CASSDPGGYEQYF

D gene: NA
J gene: TRBJ1-1
clone size: NA
V gene: TRBV19
CDR3 DNA: TGTGCCAGTAGTATAGGCCGTTCGGCCTACACTGAAGCTTTCTTT
CDR3 protein: CASSIGRSAYTEAFF

D gene: NA
J gene: TRBJ2-5
clone size: NA
V gene: TRBV27
CDR3 DNA: TGTGCCAGCAACCCCACGACTAGTCCGTTGGCCCAGTACTTC
CDR3 protein: CASNPTTSPLAQYF

D gene: NA
J gene: TRBJ2-2
clone size: NA
V gene: TRBV14
CDR3 DNA: TGTGCCAGCAGCCCCCCTGAGGGGCTGAACACCGGGGAGCTGTTTTTT
CDR3 protein: CASSPPEGLNTGELFF

D gene: TRBD2
J gene: TRBJ2-2
clone size: few
V gene: TRBV5-1
CDR3 DNA: TGCGCCAGCAGCCCGACGGCGGGAGGACTTTCCGGGGAGCTGTTTTTT
CDR3 protein: CASSPTAGGLSGELFF

D gene: NA
J gene: TRBJ1-2
clone size: NA
V gene: TRBV28
CDR3 DNA: TGTGCCAGCAGCCCCTCGGCGCCGGTAGATCGCTACACCTTC
CDR3 protein: CASSPSAPVDRYTF

D gene: NA
J gene: TRBJ1-1
clone size: NA
V gene: TRBV3-1/TRBV3-2
CDR3 DNA: TGTGCCAGCAGCCTTCACAGGGTCATGAACACTGAAGCTTTCTTT
CDR3 protein: CASSLHRVMNTEAFF

D gene: NA
J gene: TRBJ1-1
clone size: few
V gene: TRBV5-1
CDR3 DNA: TGCGCCAGCAGCTTGACGGCGAACACTGAAGCTTTCTTT
CDR3 protein: CASSLTANTEAFF

D gene: TRBD2
J gene: TRBJ2-7
clone size: NA
V gene: TRBV28
CDR3 DNA: TGTGCCAGCGGACTAGGGCTAGCTTACGAGCAGTACTTC
CDR3 protein: CASGLGLAYEQYF

D gene: TRBD1
J gene: TRBJ1-2
clone size: few
V gene: TRBV4-1
CDR3 DNA: TGCGCCAGCAGCTCGGGACAGGGGGGCTATGGCTACACCTTC
CDR3 protein: CASSSGQGGYGYTF

D gene: NA
J gene: TRBJ1-2
clone size: NA
V gene: TRBV19
CDR3 DNA: TGTGCCAGTAGTATCACGCCAGGGCTCTATGGCTACACCTTC
CDR3 protein: CASSITPGLYGYTF

D gene: NA
J gene: TRBJ1-1
clone size: NA
V gene: TRBV15
CDR3 DNA: TGTGCCACCAGCAGAGATGGGACCGGCACTGAAGCTTTCTTT
CDR3 protein: CATSRDGTGTEAFF

D gene: NA
J gene: TRBJ2-5
clone size: NA
V gene: TRBV6-5
CDR3 DNA: TGTGCCAGCAGTTACGACCCGGAAGAGACCCAGTACTTC
CDR3 protein: CASSYDPEETQYF

D gene: NA
J gene: TRBJ2-7
clone size: NA
V gene: TRBV7-9
CDR3 DNA: TGTGCCAGCAGCTACGGACAGCAGCGAGGCGAGCAGTACTTC
CDR3 protein: CASSYGQQRGEQYF

D gene: TRBD1
J gene: TRBJ1-2
clone size: NA
V gene: TRBV5-1
CDR3 DNA: TGCGCCAGCAGCTCCGGACAGGAGGGAGGCTATGGCTACACCTTC
CDR3 protein: CASSSGQEGGYGYTF

D gene: NA
J gene: TRBJ1-2
clone size: few
V gene: TRBV11-2
CDR3 DNA: TGTGCCAGCAGCTCCCTGGACAGCCTCTATGGCTACACCTTC
CDR3 protein: CASSSLDSLYGYTF

D gene: TRBD1
J gene: TRBJ2-1
clone size: NA
V gene: TRBV19
CDR3 DNA: TGTGCCAGTGCCGAGGGGACAGGGATGCTTGGGCAGTTCTTC
CDR3 protein: CASAEGTGMLGQFF

D gene: TRBD1
J gene: TRBJ1-2
clone size: NA
V gene: TRBV2
CDR3 DNA: TGTGCCAGCAGAGGGGACAGACAAAACTATGGCTACACCTTC
CDR3 protein: CASRGDRQNYGYTF

D gene: NA
J gene: TRBJ2-1
clone size: NA
V gene: TRBV19
CDR3 DNA: TGTGCCAGTAGTATATCGAGGGACTCATGGGGCGAGCAGTTCTTC
CDR3 protein: CASSISRDSWGEQFF

D gene: NA
J gene: TRBJ1-1
clone size: once
V gene: TRBV27
CDR3 DNA: TGTGCCAGCAGTTCCGGGCCAGGGGTGAACACTGAAGCTTTCTTT
CDR3 protein: CASSSGPGVNTEAFF

D gene: NA
J gene: TRBJ2-3
clone size: NA
V gene: TRBV2
CDR3 DNA: TGTGCCAGCAGTGCCGGAGACCATTTAAGCACAGATACGCAGTATTTT
CDR3 protein: CASSAGDHLSTDTQYF

D gene: TRBD1
J gene: TRBJ2-5
clone size: NA
V gene: TRBV19
CDR3 DNA: TGTGCCAGTAGTTTCGGACAGGGGGCGGGAGAGACCCAGTACTTC
CDR3 protein: CASSFGQGAGETQYF

D gene: NA
J gene: TRBJ1-3
clone size: NA
V gene: TRBV28
CDR3 DNA: TGTGCCAGCAGTTTACCCCCAGGCTCTGGAAACACCATATATTTT
CDR3 protein: CASSLPPGSGNTIYF

D gene: NA
J gene: TRBJ1-1
clone size: NA
V gene: TRBV5-1
CDR3 DNA: TGCGCCAGCAGCTTGGACGGGGGGCGAAACACTGAAGCTTTCTTT
CDR3 protein: CASSLDGGRNTEAFF

D gene: NA
J gene: TRBJ2-1
clone size: NA
V gene: TRBV11-2
CDR3 DNA: TGTGCCAGCACCCCGGGGAGCTCCTACAATGAGCAGTTCTTC
CDR3 protein: CASTPGSSYNEQFF

D gene: NA
J gene: TRBJ1-1
clone size: NA
V gene: TRBV12-5
CDR3 DNA: TGTGCTAGTGGTTCCTCATACAGGGTTGGCACTGAAGCTTTCTTT
CDR3 protein: CASGSSYRVGTEAFF

D gene: NA
J gene: TRBJ2-1
clone size: few
V gene: TRBV19
CDR3 DNA: TGTGCCAGTAGTAGGGCGAGGGGGTCCGTCCAAACCTACAATGAGCAGTTCTTC
CDR3 protein: CASSRARGSVQTYNEQFF

D gene: NA
J gene: TRBJ1-1
clone size: NA
V gene: TRBV5-1
CDR3 DNA: TGCGCCAGCAGCTATGGAGGGGGGGCCGGTCAGGGTAGTAGAGCTTTCTTT
CDR3 protein: CASSYGGGAGQGSRAFF